This is a list of T cell receptor beta chains from one sample in a study of beta chain features in type 1 diabetes. Clones were sequenced by immunoSEQ multiplex PCR, and TCRdb holds only the in-frame ones, with some missing. The table shows a few hundred thousand clones, with roughly 14% occurring only once. Sequencing was carried out using naive CD4+ T cells from blood. The receptors shown here come from a woman in her late teens or twenties with type 1 diabetes. CDR3s include the opening cysteine and the closing phenylalanine or tryptophan. The D gene is left open where the match is weak. Only some rows state a clone size, as once, few, many or a class for expanded clones.

d_call j_call clone_size v_call cdr3_nt cdr3_aa
TRBD1 TRBJ2-1 . TRBV5-6 TGTGCCAGCAGCGGGGACAGGGTAGGCAATGAGCAGTTCTTC CASSGDRVGNEQFF
. TRBJ2-2 few TRBV9 TGTGCCAGCAGCGTAACAGGGGACTTATTACAATCCGGGGAGCTGTTTTTT CASSVTGDLLQSGELFF
TRBD2 TRBJ2-1 . TRBV19 TGTGCCAGTAGTATATCACTCCGGCTAGCGGGAGTCAATGAGCAGTTCTTC CASSISLRLAGVNEQFF
. TRBJ1-3 . TRBV5-4 TGTGCCAGCAGCTTAGGTGCGGACTCTGGAAACACCATATATTTT CASSLGADSGNTIYF
TRBD2 TRBJ2-1 few TRBV27 TGTGCCACCGCACCCGGGACTAACTACAATGAGCAGTTCTTC CATAPGTNYNEQFF
TRBD1 TRBJ1-2 . TRBV11-2 TGTGCCAGCAGCACTCAGCTTATGGGGACAGGGGATGGCTACACCTTC CASSTQLMGTGDGYTF
. TRBJ2-4 few TRBV5-6 TGTGCCAGCAGCTTATATGGAGGGGGCTCGTTCCACATTCAGTACTTC CASSLYGGGSFHIQYF
. TRBJ1-2 . TRBV21-1 TGTGCCAGCAGCAGGGACAGCAAACGCGCAGACTATGGCTACACCTTC CASSRDSKRADYGYTF
TRBD1 TRBJ2-1 . TRBV30 TGTGCCTGGACCGCCCCCGACAGGGGCTTCTACAATGAGCAGTTCTTC CAWTAPDRGFYNEQFF
. TRBJ1-5 once TRBV2 TGTGCCAGCAGTGTTGGACAGAACAATCAGCCCCAGCATTTT CASSVGQNNQPQHF
TRBD1 TRBJ2-4 . TRBV18 TGTGCCAGCTCACCATTGGACAGGGGGGCCAAAAACATTCAGTACTTC CASSPLDRGAKNIQYF
. TRBJ1-1 few TRBV15 TGTGCCACCAGCAGAGAGACTGACTGGACAGCCTTGAACACTGAAGCTTTCTTT CATSRETDWTALNTEAFF
TRBD2 TRBJ2-1 . TRBV7-9 TGTGCCAGCAGCTTAGCTCCTAGCGGGAGCTTTACTCGGCAGTTCTTC CASSLAPSGSFTRQFF
TRBD1 TRBJ2-1 . TRBV28 TGTGCCAGCAACTCCGGGACAGGGGTCTCTGAGCAGTTCTTC CASNSGTGVSEQFF
. TRBJ1-2 few TRBV6-5 TGTGCCAGCAGTTACAGACAGGAGTACTATGGCTACACCTTC CASSYRQEYYGYTF
TRBD2 TRBJ2-1 . TRBV28 TGTGCCAGCAGTTTTAGCGGGGCAGGGTATCGGGGCAATGAGCAGTTCTTC CASSFSGAGYRGNEQFF
. TRBJ2-7 . TRBV6-1 TGTGCCACCTCTGACCAGGCCTCCTACGAGCAGTACTTC CATSDQASYEQYF
. TRBJ2-3 few TRBV30 TGTGCCTGGAAGGCGCTAGCCCCAGATACGCAGTATTTT CAWKALAPDTQYF
. TRBJ2-3 few TRBV7-9 TGTGCCAGCAGCTGGAGTAGCACAGATACGCAGTATTTT CASSWSSTDTQYF
. TRBJ1-5 few TRBV9 TGTGCCAGTTCCAGGGGAATTAGCAATCAGCCCCAGCATTTT CASSRGISNQPQHF
TRBD1 TRBJ2-2 few TRBV7-2 TGTGCCAGCGGGACAGGGGGCAACACCGGGGAGCTGTTTTTT CASGTGGNTGELFF
. TRBJ1-2 . TRBV25-1 TGTGCCAGCACCAATGCCGGGACATTCTATGGCTACACCTTC CASTNAGTFYGYTF
TRBD2 TRBJ2-1 . TRBV5-1 TGCGCCAGCAGCTTGGCCACCTTTAGCGGGAGCTCCTACAATGAGCAGTTCTTC CASSLATFSGSSYNEQFF
TRBD1 TRBJ1-5 many TRBV2 TGTGCCAGCAGTGGGACAGGGGGCAATCAGCCCCAGCATTTT CASSGTGGNQPQHF
TRBD2 TRBJ2-1 . TRBV12-5 TGTGCTAGTGGCCTCCGAGCGGGGGACAATGAGCAGTTCTTC CASGLRAGDNEQFF
TRBD2 TRBJ2-1 few TRBV7-7 TGTGCCAGCAGCGAACTAGCTAGCGGTGAGCAGTTCTTC CASSELASGEQFF
. TRBJ2-2 . TRBV5-1 TGCGCCAGCAGCTTGGCCGTCGGGTCGGACACCGGGGAGCTGTTTTTT CASSLAVGSDTGELFF
TRBD1 TRBJ2-7 . TRBV5-1 TGCGCCAGCAACTCGGAGCAGGGGGCTGAGCAGTACTTC CASNSEQGAEQYF
. TRBJ2-1 . TRBV4-2 TGTGCCAGCAGCCAAGGGGCAGGTAAACTCAATGAGCAGTTCTTC CASSQGAGKLNEQFF
TRBD2 TRBJ2-5 once TRBV9 TGTGCCAGCTCCCTTTCGGGACTAGCGGGAGAGACCCAGTACTTC CASSLSGLAGETQYF
TRBD2 TRBJ2-1 . TRBV11-2 TGTGCCAGCAGCTCGCGCCTGACTAGCGGGGCTTACAATGAGCAGTTCTTC CASSSRLTSGAYNEQFF
TRBD2 TRBJ2-1 . TRBV7-2 TGTGCCAGCAGCTTAGGCTTCCCCCGGTCGGGGGGGTACAATGAGCAGTTCTTC CASSLGFPRSGGYNEQFF
. TRBJ1-2 few TRBV29-1 TGCAGCGCGTTATTTCCGGGACATAATGGCTACACCTTC CSALFPGHNGYTF
TRBD1 TRBJ2-2 . TRBV9 TGTGCCAGCAGCGTGACAGGGGGGAGCACCGGGGAGCTGTTTTTT CASSVTGGSTGELFF
TRBD1 TRBJ2-1 . TRBV28 TGTGCCAGCAGAAGCGGGACAGGGGGCTACAATGAGCAGTTCTTC CASRSGTGGYNEQFF
. TRBJ2-1 . TRBV9 TGTGCCAGCAGCGTAGGTTTGCCTCGCGACAATGAGCAGTTCTTC CASSVGLPRDNEQFF
. TRBJ2-2 few TRBV30 TGTGCCTGGAACCAGGGGTTAACCGGGGAGCTGTTTTTT CAWNQGLTGELFF
. TRBJ2-7 . TRBV11-1 TGTGCCAGCAGCTTAGGTTCAGGGATCTCCTACGAGCAGTACTTC CASSLGSGISYEQYF
. TRBJ2-4 few TRBV10-3 TGTGCCATCAGTCAGGTTGTAAACATTCAGTACTTC CAISQVVNIQYF
TRBD2 TRBJ2-1 . TRBV5-1 TGCGCCAGCAGCTTTTCCGGACTAGCGGGGCGGAATGAGCAGTTCTTC CASSFSGLAGRNEQFF
TRBD1 TRBJ1-2 few TRBV30 TGTGCCTGGAGTGGACAGGGGGACTATGGCTACACCTTC CAWSGQGDYGYTF
. TRBJ2-1 . TRBV21-1 TGTGCCAGCAGCAGGACTAGCGGGACTAGCTCCTACAATGAGCAGTTCTTC CASSRTSGTSSYNEQFF
TRBD2 TRBJ2-1 few TRBV28 TGTGCCAGCAGTTCCATGCCCGGGACTAGCGGGGGGAAGTTCTTC CASSSMPGTSGGKFF
TRBD1 TRBJ2-5 few TRBV29-1 TGCAGCGGGAGAGGGACAGATCAAGAGACCCAGTACTTC CSGRGTDQETQYF
TRBD1 TRBJ1-1 . TRBV7-2 TGTGCCAGCAGCGCGACAGGGACGAACACTGAAGCTTTCTTT CASSATGTNTEAFF
. TRBJ1-1 . TRBV18 TGTGCCAGCTCCCCCGGAGGCAGGAACACTGAAGCTTTCTTT CASSPGGRNTEAFF
. TRBJ2-1 . TRBV6-5 TGTGCCAGCAGTTACACAGGGTCCTACAATGAGCAGTTCTTC CASSYTGSYNEQFF
TRBD1 TRBJ1-2 . TRBV18 TGTGCCAGCTCACCCTCCGAGACAGGGGGATTGGGCTACACCTTC CASSPSETGGLGYTF
TRBD2 TRBJ2-1 . TRBV28 TGTGCCAGCAGTTTAGATCCGGCGGGAGGGCCAAATGAGCAGTTCTTC CASSLDPAGGPNEQFF
. TRBJ1-1 few TRBV30 TGTGCCTGGAGTGTAGGAGGAACTGAAGCTTTCTTT CAWSVGGTEAFF